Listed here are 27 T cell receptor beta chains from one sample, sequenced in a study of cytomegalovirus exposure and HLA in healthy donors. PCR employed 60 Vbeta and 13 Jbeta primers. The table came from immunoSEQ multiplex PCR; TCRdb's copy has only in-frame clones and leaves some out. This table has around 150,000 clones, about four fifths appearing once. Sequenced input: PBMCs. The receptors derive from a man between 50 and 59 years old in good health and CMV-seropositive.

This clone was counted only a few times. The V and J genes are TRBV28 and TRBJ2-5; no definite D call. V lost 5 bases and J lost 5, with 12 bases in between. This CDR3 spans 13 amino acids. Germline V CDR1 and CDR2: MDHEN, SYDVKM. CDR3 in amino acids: CASSNRRRETQYF. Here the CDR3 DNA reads TGTGCCAGCAGTAACCGTCGGCGGGAGACCCAGTACTTC.

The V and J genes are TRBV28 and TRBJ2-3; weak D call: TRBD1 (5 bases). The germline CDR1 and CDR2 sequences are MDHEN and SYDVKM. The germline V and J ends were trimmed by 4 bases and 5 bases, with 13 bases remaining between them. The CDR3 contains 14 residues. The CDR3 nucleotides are TGTGCCAGCAGTTCGGCAGGGATTGTAGATACGCAGTATTTT. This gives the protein CASSSAGIVDTQYF.

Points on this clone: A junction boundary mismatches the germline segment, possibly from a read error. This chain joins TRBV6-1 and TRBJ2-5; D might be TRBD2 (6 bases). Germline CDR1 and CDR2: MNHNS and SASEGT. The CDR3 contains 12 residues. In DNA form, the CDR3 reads TGTGCCAGCAGTGAAAGGGAGGCCCCGCCTCACTTC. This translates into CASSEREAPPHF.

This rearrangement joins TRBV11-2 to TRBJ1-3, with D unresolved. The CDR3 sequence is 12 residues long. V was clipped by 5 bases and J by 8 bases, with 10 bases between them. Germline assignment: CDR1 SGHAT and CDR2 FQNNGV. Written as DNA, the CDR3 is TGTGCCAGCAGCCAAGAGGGCGACACCATATATTTT. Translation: CASSQEGDTIYF.

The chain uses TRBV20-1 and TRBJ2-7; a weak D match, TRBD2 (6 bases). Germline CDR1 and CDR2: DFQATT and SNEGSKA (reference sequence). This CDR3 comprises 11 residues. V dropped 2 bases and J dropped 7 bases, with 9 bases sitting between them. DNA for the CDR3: TGCAGTGCTAGACACCGGGGGGAGCAGTACTTC. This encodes CSARHRGEQYF.

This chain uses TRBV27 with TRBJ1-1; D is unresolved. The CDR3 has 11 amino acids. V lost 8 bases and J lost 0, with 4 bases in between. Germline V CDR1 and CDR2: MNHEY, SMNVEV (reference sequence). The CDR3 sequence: CASQLNTEAFF. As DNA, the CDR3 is TGTGCCAGCCAGTTGAACACTGAAGCTTTCTTT.

The CDR3 region has the DNA TGTGCCAGCAGTCTTCCGGGAAACACAGATACGCAGTATTTT. It encodes CASSLPGNTDTQYF. This chain connects TRBV28 to TRBJ2-3; TRBD2 is a possible D gene (5 bases). CDR1 and CDR2 from the germline V gene are MDHEN and SYDVKM. The CDR3 length is 14 residues. Trimming pared 5 bases from V and 2 bases from J, leaving 11 bases between.

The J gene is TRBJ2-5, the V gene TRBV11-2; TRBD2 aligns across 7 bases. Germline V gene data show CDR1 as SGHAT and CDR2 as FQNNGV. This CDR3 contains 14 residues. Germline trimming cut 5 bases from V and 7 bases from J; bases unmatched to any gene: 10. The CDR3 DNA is TGTGCCAGCAGCCCCGGTGGCCAGCGGGGGACCCAGTACTTC. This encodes CASSPGGQRGTQYF. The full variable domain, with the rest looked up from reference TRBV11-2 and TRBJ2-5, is EAGVAQSPRYKIIEKRQSVAFWCNPISGHATLYWYQQILGQGPKLLIQFQNNGVVDDSQLPKDRFSAERLKGVDSTLKIQPAKLEDSAVYLCASSPGGQRGTQYFGPGTRLLVL.

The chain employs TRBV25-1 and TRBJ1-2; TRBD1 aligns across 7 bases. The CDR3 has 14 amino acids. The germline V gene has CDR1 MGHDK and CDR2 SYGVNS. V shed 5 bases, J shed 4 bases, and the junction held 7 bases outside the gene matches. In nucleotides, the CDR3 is TGTGCCAGCAGTCTACAGGGACAGAGCTATGGCTACACCTTC. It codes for CASSLQGQSYGYTF.

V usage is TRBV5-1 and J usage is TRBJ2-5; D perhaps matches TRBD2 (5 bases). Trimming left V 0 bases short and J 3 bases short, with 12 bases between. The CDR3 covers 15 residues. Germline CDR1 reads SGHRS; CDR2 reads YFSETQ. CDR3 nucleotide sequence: TGCGCCAGCAGCTTGGTCTCGGGAAATGAAGAGACCCAGTACTTC. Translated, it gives CASSLVSGNEETQYF.

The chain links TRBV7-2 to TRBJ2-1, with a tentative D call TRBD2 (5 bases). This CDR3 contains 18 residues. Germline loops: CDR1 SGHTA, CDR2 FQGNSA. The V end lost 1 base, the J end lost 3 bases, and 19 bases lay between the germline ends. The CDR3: CASSLGGLLRAVYNEQFF. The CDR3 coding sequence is TGTGCCAGCAGCTTAGGAGGATTATTGAGGGCAGTCTACAATGAGCAGTTCTTC. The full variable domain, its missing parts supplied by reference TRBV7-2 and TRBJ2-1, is GAGVSQSPSNKVTEKGKDVELRCDPISGHTALYWYRQSLGQGLEFLIYFQGNSAPDKSGLPSDRFSAERTGGSVSTLTIQRTQQEDSAVYLCASSLGGLLRAVYNEQFFGPGTRLTVL.

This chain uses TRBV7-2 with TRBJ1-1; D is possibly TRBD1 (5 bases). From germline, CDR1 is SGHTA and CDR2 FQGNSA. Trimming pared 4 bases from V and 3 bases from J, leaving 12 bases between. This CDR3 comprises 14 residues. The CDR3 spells CASSSTAGHTEAFF. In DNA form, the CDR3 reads TGTGCCAGCAGCTCCACTGCGGGGCACACTGAAGCTTTCTTT.

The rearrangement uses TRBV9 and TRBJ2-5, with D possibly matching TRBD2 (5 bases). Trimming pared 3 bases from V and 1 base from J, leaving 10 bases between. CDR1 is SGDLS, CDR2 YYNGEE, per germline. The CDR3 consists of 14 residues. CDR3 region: CASSAPGSQETQYF. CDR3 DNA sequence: TGTGCCAGCAGCGCACCGGGATCCCAAGAGACCCAGTACTTC.

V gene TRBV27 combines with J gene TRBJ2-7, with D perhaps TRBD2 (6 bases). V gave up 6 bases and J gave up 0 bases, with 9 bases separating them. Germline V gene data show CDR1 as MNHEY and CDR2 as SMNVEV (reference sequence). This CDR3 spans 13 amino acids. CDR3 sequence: CASRAGSSYEQYF. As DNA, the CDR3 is TGTGCCAGCAGGGCGGGGAGCTCCTACGAGCAGTACTTC.

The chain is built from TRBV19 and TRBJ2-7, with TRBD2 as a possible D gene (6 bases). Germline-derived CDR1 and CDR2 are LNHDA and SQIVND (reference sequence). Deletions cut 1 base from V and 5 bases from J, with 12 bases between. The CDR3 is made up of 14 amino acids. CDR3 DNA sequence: TGTGCCAGTAGTATAGCCGGGAGTCCCAACGAGCAGTACTTC. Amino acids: CASSIAGSPNEQYF.

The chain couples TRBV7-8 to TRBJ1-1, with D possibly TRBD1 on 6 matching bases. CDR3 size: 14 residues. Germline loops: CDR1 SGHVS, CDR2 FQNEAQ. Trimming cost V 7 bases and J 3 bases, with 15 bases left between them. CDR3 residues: CASTRGASDTEAFF. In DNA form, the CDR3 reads TGTGCCAGCACCAGGGGTGCGTCGGACACTGAAGCTTTCTTT.

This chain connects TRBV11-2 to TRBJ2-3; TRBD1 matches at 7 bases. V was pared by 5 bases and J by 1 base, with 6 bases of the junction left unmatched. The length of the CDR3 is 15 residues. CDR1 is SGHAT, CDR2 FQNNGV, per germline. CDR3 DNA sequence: TGTGCCAGCAGCCTCCTAACAGGGGGCACAGATACGCAGTATTTT. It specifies CASSLLTGGTDTQYF.

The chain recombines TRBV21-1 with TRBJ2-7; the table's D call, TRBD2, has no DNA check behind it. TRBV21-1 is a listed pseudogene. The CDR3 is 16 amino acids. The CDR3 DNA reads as TGTGCCAGCAGCGCCTTCTCGGGAGGGAAAAGCTACGAGCAGTACTTC. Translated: CASSAFSGGKSYEQYF.

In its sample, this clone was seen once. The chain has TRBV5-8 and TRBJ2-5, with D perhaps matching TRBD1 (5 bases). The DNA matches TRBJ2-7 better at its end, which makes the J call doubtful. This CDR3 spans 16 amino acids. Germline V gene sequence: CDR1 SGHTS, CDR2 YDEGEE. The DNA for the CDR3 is TGTGCCAGCAGCCGAACGGCGGACACAATTTACTACGAGCAGTACTTC. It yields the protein CASSRTADTIYYEQYF.

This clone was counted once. CDR3 amino acids: CATSRDWAGRKGANVLTF. The CDR3 coding sequence is TGTGCCACCAGCAGAGATTGGGCAGGTCGTAAAGGGGCCAACGTCCTGACTTTC. V and J are TRBV15 and TRBJ2-6; D not resolved. Germline V gene data show CDR1 as LNHNV and CDR2 as YYDKDF (reference sequence). Between the trimmed V and J ends, which lost 0 bases and 4 bases, there was a span of 16 bases. The CDR3 sequence is 18 residues long.

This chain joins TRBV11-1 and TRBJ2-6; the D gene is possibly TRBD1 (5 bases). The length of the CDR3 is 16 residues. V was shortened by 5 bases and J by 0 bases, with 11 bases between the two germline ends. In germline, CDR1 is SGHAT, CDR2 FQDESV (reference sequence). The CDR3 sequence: CASSRRQYSGANVLTF. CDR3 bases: TGTGCCAGCAGCCGTCGACAGTACTCTGGGGCCAACGTCCTGACTTTC.

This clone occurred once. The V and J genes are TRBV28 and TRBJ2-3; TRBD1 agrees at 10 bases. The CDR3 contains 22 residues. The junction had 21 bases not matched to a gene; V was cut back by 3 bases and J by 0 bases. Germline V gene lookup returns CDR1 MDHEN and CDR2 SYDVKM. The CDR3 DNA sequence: TGTGCCAGCAGTTTGCTCGTGATCAGGCCGGGACAGGGGCCGGCTAGCACAGATACGCAGTATTTT. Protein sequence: CASSLLVIRPGQGPASTDTQYF.

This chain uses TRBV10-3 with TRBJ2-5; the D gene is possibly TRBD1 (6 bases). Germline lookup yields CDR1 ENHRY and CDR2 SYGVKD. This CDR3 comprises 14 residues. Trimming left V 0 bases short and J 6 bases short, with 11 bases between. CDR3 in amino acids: CAISESTQGQTQYF. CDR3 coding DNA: TGTGCCATCAGTGAGTCGACACAGGGACAGACCCAGTACTTC.

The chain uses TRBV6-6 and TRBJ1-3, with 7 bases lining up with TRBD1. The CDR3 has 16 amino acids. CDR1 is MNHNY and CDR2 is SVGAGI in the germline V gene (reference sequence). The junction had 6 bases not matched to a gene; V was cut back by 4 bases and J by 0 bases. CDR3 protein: CASSFLSGGSGNTIYF. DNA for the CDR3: TGTGCCAGCAGTTTCCTCTCAGGGGGCTCTGGAAACACCATATATTTT.

The CDR3 DNA reads as TGTGCCAGCAGCTTACTAGCGGGCAACAATGAGCAGTTCTTC. This translates into CASSLLAGNNEQFF. This sequence joins TRBV7-2 and TRBJ2-1, with 8 nucleotides matching TRBD2. Unmatched junction bases numbered 2, after V lost 2 bases and J lost 5 bases. CDR1 is SGHTA and CDR2 is FQGNSA in the germline V gene. The length of the CDR3 is 14 residues.

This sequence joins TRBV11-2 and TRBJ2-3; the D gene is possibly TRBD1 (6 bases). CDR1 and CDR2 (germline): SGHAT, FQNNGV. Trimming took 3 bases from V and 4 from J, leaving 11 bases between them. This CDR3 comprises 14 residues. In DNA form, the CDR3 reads TGTGCCAGCAGCTTTTTAAGGGGGTCAGATACGCAGTATTTT. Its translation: CASSFLRGSDTQYF.

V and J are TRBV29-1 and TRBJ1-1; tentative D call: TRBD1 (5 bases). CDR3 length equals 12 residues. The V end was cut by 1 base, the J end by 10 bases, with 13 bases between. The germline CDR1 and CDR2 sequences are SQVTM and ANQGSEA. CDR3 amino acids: CSVEALPGLAFF. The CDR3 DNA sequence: TGCAGCGTTGAAGCACTCCCAGGGCTAGCTTTCTTT.